What follows are 25 T cell receptor beta chains derived from one specimen sequenced in a study of T cells in Graves' hyperthyroidism and ophthalmopathy. Researchers amplified the TCR beta CDR3 regions from RNA transcripts. The HTBI primer set drove a first-round RT-PCR of the TCR CDR3. One entry per CDR3 protein, called by TCRdb with MiXCR from the multiplex PCR reads. The sample yields some 340,000 distinct CDR3 sequences, approximately 14% seen once. The sample comprised blood. These receptor sequences come from a middle-aged woman with Graves' ophthalmopathy.

This clonotype was found a few times. Here the CDR3 DNA reads TGTGCCAGCAAAACCTTCGACAGGAACTATGGCTACACCTTC. It specifies CASKTFDRNYGYTF. The chain joins TRBV6-1 to TRBJ1-2, with TRBD1 as a possible D gene (6 bases). Germline CDR1 and CDR2: MNHNS and SASEGT. The V end was cut by 7 bases, the J end by 2 bases, with 14 bases between. CDR3 length equals 14 residues.

This clonotype has a count of ten or more. The chain employs TRBV6-5 and TRBJ2-3, with D maybe TRBD2 (6 bases). Germline lookup yields CDR1 MNHEY and CDR2 SVGAGI. CDR3 size: 14 residues. V lost 1 base and J lost 1, with 6 bases in between. DNA of the CDR3: TGTGCCAGCAGTTACTGGGAGGGCACAGATACGCAGTATTTT. Its protein product is CASSYWEGTDTQYF.

This clonotype was recorded at least ten times. The chain is built from TRBV7-9 and TRBJ2-7; D unresolved. V lost 1 base, J lost 1 base, and 14 bases lay in between. Germline CDR1 is SEHNR and CDR2 is FQNEAQ (reference sequence). This CDR3 spans 16 amino acids. CDR3 in amino acids: CASSLGEAPSSYEQYF. As DNA, the CDR3 is TGTGCCAGCAGCTTAGGAGAGGCCCCGTCTTCCTACGAGCAGTACTTC.

This clonotype appeared many times. The rearrangement uses TRBV6-1 and TRBJ1-1; possible D gene TRBD1, 6 bases. This CDR3 is built from 14 residues. V lost 7 bases to trimming and J lost 1 base, with 13 bases between them. CDR1 and CDR2 from the germline V gene are MNHNS and SASEGT. CDR3 DNA sequence: TGTGCCAGCACTTTGACAGGTGGGAACACTGAAGCTTTCTTT. It codes for CASTLTGGNTEAFF.

This clonotype came up many times. V usage is TRBV20-1 and J usage is TRBJ2-5; 10 positions match TRBD2. Trimming at V came to 0 bases and at J to 0 bases, leaving 7 bases not matched to a gene. Germline CDR1 reads DFQATT; CDR2 reads SNEGSKA (reference sequence). CDR3 length: 17 residues. CDR3 DNA: TGCAGTGCTAGAGACTTCGGACTAGCGGTCGACCAAGAGACCCAGTACTTC. It yields the protein CSARDFGLAVDQETQYF.

This clonotype was seen ten or more times. The chain links TRBV5-1 to TRBJ2-3; 8 bases are a match to TRBD2. Trimming removed 0 bases from V and 8 bases from J; junction bases left unmatched: 8. This CDR3 is built from 15 residues. Per germline, CDR1 SGHRS and CDR2 YFSETQ. In nucleotides, the CDR3 is TGCGCCAGCAGCTTGGCCCCTGCTAGCGGGTCTACGCAGTATTTT. It encodes CASSLAPASGSTQYF.

The table lists this clonotype with many counts. V is TRBV7-2 and J is TRBJ2-1; D gene uncertain. Germline CDR1 is SGHTA and CDR2 is FQGNSA. With 5 bases removed from V and 7 bases from J, the gap between germline ends came to 12 bases. The CDR3 extends over 13 amino acids. DNA of the CDR3: TGTGCCAGCAGCCAGGAGTTTTGGAATGAGCAGTTCTTC. Translating it yields CASSQEFWNEQFF.

The V gene is TRBV7-9, the J gene TRBJ1-5; perhaps TRBD1 as D (5 bases). CDR3 size: 16 residues. Germline V gene lookup returns CDR1 SEHNR and CDR2 FQNEAQ (reference sequence). V was cut by 6 bases and J by 3 bases, with 18 bases left in between. The CDR3 sequence: CASSQTGTALNQPQHF. The CDR3 DNA reads TGTGCCAGCAGTCAAACCGGGACGGCACTCAATCAGCCCCAGCATTTT.

This clonotype occurred many times. J is TRBJ1-1 and V is TRBV19; weak D call: TRBD1 (5 bases). Per the germline V gene, CDR1 is LNHDA and CDR2 is SQIVND (reference sequence). CDR3 length: 15 amino acids. V was shortened by 5 bases and J by 4 bases, with 17 bases between the two germline ends. CDR3 DNA: TGTGCCAGTAGTCTGGGCCAGGGAGGAAGCACTGAAGCTTTCTTT. It specifies CASSLGQGGSTEAFF.

The chain is built from TRBV19 and TRBJ1-1, with D possibly being TRBD1 (6 bases). Trimming stripped 2 bases from V and 0 bases from J, with 7 bases between. The germline CDR1 and CDR2 sequences are LNHDA and SQIVND (reference sequence). This CDR3 comprises 14 residues. In DNA, the CDR3 is TGTGCCAGTAGTATACAGGGGCTGAACACTGAAGCTTTCTTT. Translation gives CASSIQGLNTEAFF.

The chain is built from TRBV20-1 and TRBJ2-7; D not resolved. Looked up from germline, CDR1 is DFQATT and CDR2 is SNEGSKA (reference sequence). V gave up 2 bases and J gave up 7 bases, with 12 bases separating them. The CDR3 covers 12 residues. DNA for the CDR3: TGCAGTGCTAGACCGCCTGGGATTGAGCAGTACTTC. It codes for CSARPPGIEQYF.

The chain couples TRBV14 to TRBJ2-1; TRBD2 aligns across 16 bases. The germline gives CDR1 SGHDN, CDR2 FVKESK. The CDR3 is 17 amino acids. After removal of 0 bases from V and 9 bases from J, the junction contained 5 bases not matched to a gene. CDR3 in DNA: TGTGCCAGCAGCCAAGACGGGGGACTAGCGGGGGGGCCTGAGCAGTTCTTC. Translated: CASSQDGGLAGGPEQFF.

Turning to this clonotype: A much more abundant neighbour one base away suggests this may be a read error. The V gene is TRBV5-1, the J gene TRBJ2-1, with a possible D match to TRBD2 (6 bases). The CDR3 totals 16 residues. Per germline, CDR1 SGHRS and CDR2 YFSETQ. The germline V and J ends were trimmed by 0 bases and 6 bases, with 16 bases remaining between them. CDR3 coding DNA: TGCGCCAGCAGCTTGGTGTTAGCGGAGCTTGGCAATGAGCAGTTCTTC. Translation: CASSLVLAELGNEQFF. The whole variable domain, remainder taken from reference TRBV5-1 and TRBJ2-1, is KAGVTQTPRYLIKTRGQQVTLSCSPISGHRSVSWYQQTPGQGLQFLFEYFSETQRNKGNFPGRFSGRQFSNSRSEMNVSTLELGDSALYLCASSLVLAELGNEQFFGPGTRLTVL.

This clonotype was counted only a few times. The chain couples TRBV7-8 to TRBJ2-4; D remains ambiguous. CDR3 size: 15 residues. Germline V CDR1 and CDR2: SGHVS, FQNEAQ. Trimming took off 4 bases at V and 9 bases at J, with 19 bases between the two ends. The CDR3: CASSSTALAGGIQYF. DNA for the CDR3: TGTGCCAGCAGCTCAACAGCCTTAGCCGGTGGCATTCAGTACTTC.

This clonotype was counted at least ten times. The V and J genes are TRBV28 and TRBJ2-1; D not certain. This CDR3 has 14 residues. CDR1 MDHEN and CDR2 SYDVKM come from the germline V gene. V was shortened by 4 bases and J by 9 bases, with 16 bases between the two germline ends. As DNA, the CDR3 is TGTGCCAGCAGTTCTTCTTCGCGAGACGGTGAGCAGTTCTTC. Residues: CASSSSSRDGEQFF.

This clonotype was recorded at least ten times. The V and J genes are TRBV5-5 and TRBJ1-2; 9 bases match TRBD1. After removal of 7 bases from V and 3 bases from J, the junction contained 7 bases not matched to a gene. CDR1 is SGHKS and CDR2 is YYEKEE in the germline V gene (reference sequence). CDR3 length: 14 amino acids. Here the CDR3 DNA reads TGTGCCAGCGACCCGGACAGGGGCGACTATGGCTACACCTTC. This translates into CASDPDRGDYGYTF.

The sample holds many counts of this clonotype. The chain recombines TRBV7-2 with TRBJ2-7, with TRBD2 matching over 10 bases. The J call is in doubt because the DNA end fits TRBJ2-1 better. The CDR3 contains 16 residues. Germline CDR1 reads SGHTA; CDR2 reads FQGNSA. The CDR3 loop reads CASSLAALAGVYEQFF. The CDR3 DNA reads as TGTGCCAGCAGCTTAGCTGCCCTAGCGGGAGTCTACGAGCAGTTCTTC.

This clonotype was detected ten times or more. This sequence joins TRBV20-1 and TRBJ2-7; TRBD1 matches at 9 bases. Trimming removed 5 bases from V and 5 bases from J; junction bases left unmatched: 4. Germline CDR1 and CDR2: DFQATT and SNEGSKA (reference sequence). This CDR3 has 12 amino acids. Here the CDR3 DNA reads TGCAGTGCTGATGGGACAGGGAACGAGCAGTACTTC. Amino acids: CSADGTGNEQYF.

This clonotype showed up many times. This chain connects TRBV28 to TRBJ2-7; 8 bases line up with TRBD2. The J segment lost 3 bases and the V segment lost 5 bases, leaving 12 bases of the junction unmatched. This CDR3 has 16 amino acids. Germline V gene lookup returns CDR1 MDHEN and CDR2 SYDVKM. CDR3 in DNA: TGTGCCAGCAGTCCCTTCCCCGGGACTAGAGGCTACGAGCAGTACTTC. Residues: CASSPFPGTRGYEQYF.

The rearrangement uses TRBV11-2 and TRBJ2-3, with 9 bases fitting TRBD2. Trimming at V came to 1 base and at J to 2 bases, leaving 7 bases not matched to a gene. The CDR3 length is 17 residues. CDR1 SGHAT and CDR2 FQNNGV come from the germline V gene. Here the CDR3 DNA reads TGTGCCAGCAGCTTAGTCAGACTAGCGGATATCACAGATACGCAGTATTTT. Its translation is CASSLVRLADITDTQYF.

The chain couples TRBV9 to TRBJ2-2; no definite D call. CDR1 SGDLS and CDR2 YYNGEE come from the germline V gene. Trimming took 4 bases from V and 3 from J, leaving 13 bases between them. The CDR3 totals 15 residues. The CDR3 DNA sequence: TGTGCCAGCAGCCGCGAGGTAGCCTACACCGGGGAGCTGTTTTTT. As protein: CASSREVAYTGELFF.

This clonotype was counted a few times. The V and J genes are TRBV29-1 and TRBJ2-5, with D perhaps given as TRBD1 or TRBD2 (5 bases each). Per the germline V gene, CDR1 is SQVTM and CDR2 is ANQGSEA. CDR3 length: 11 amino acids. Trimming stripped 5 bases from V and 5 bases from J, with 9 bases between. CDR3 amino acids: CSVNWGETQYF. CDR3 in DNA: TGCAGCGTTAACTGGGGGGAGACCCAGTACTTC. Looking up the rest from reference TRBV29-1 and TRBJ2-5 gives the full variable domain: SAVISQKPSRDICQRGTSLTIQCQVDSQVTMMFWYRQQPGQSLTLIATANQGSEATYESGFVIDKFPISRPNLTFSTLTVSNMSPEDSSIYLCSVNWGETQYFGPGTRLLVL.

The chain carries TRBV15 and TRBJ2-1; 8 nucleotides align to TRBD2. Per the germline V gene, CDR1 is LNHNV and CDR2 is YYDKDF (reference sequence). The CDR3 loop spans 21 amino acids. After removal of 0 bases from V and 5 bases from J, the junction contained 21 bases not matched to a gene. The CDR3 DNA sequence: TGTGCCACCAGCAGAGATTCCGGTCTTCAGATCTGGGAACTAGCGGACAATGAGCAGTTCTTC. Protein sequence: CATSRDSGLQIWELADNEQFF.

The sample holds many counts of this clonotype. V and J are TRBV7-9 and TRBJ2-5, with 10 bases identical to TRBD2. Germline loops: CDR1 SEHNR, CDR2 FQNEAQ (reference sequence). The CDR3 runs 15 residues. V lost 5 bases to trimming and J lost 4 bases; unmatched junction nucleotides: 7. Here the CDR3 reads CASSPQAGGPETQYF. The CDR3 coding sequence is TGTGCCAGCAGCCCCCAAGCGGGGGGGCCAGAGACCCAGTACTTC.

This clonotype occurred many times. CDR3 loop: CASSGESMRANTEAFF. In nucleotides, the CDR3 is TGTGCCAGCAGTGGGGAGTCTATGAGGGCGAACACTGAAGCTTTCTTT. This chain links TRBV2 with TRBJ1-1, with unresolved D. CDR1 and CDR2 (germline): SNHLY, FYNNEI. The V end lost 4 bases, the J end lost 1 base, and 16 bases lay between the germline ends. The CDR3 has 16 amino acids.